The T cell receptor beta chain described here comes from a study of control samples from healthy donors and cancer patients. Using immunoSEQ multiplex PCR, the repertoire was profiled, and TCRdb retains in-frame clones only, with some absent. This table holds about 35,000 clones, under 95% found once. V lost 6 bases to trimming and J lost 10 bases, with 20 bases between them. Germline CDR1 is SGHNT and CDR2 is YYREEE (reference sequence). This CDR3 comprises 15 residues. Sequencing used PBMCs. The clonotype was recovered from a man aged 40-50 years with colorectal cancer. V gene TRBV5-4 combines with J gene TRBJ1-6; the D gene is possibly TRBD1 (5 bases). For the CDR3, the DNA is TGTGCCAGCACCCTCGATCTGGGGGGGAGCTCACCCCTCCACTTT. It is translated as CASTLDLGGSSPLHF.